The following is a T cell receptor beta chain sequence with its context. The primer mix had 60 Vbeta and 13 Jbeta primers. Generated by immunoSEQ multiplex PCR, the TCRdb table keeps only in-frame clones and is missing some. The sample contains about 140,000 clones, 65% to 90% of which appear only once. The data belong to a study of cytomegalovirus exposure and HLA in healthy donors. The CDR3 contains 13 residues. V was pared by 6 bases and J by 5 bases, with 12 bases between. From germline, CDR1 is WSHSY and CDR2 SAAADI. Specimen: PBMCs. The TCR originated in a young woman in good health and CMV-seronegative. The chain combines TRBV10-2 with TRBJ2-3; D perhaps matches TRBD2 (6 bases). For the CDR3, the DNA is TGCGCCAGCAGGGGACTTTATCTAGATACGCAGTATTTT. Translation gives CASRGLYLDTQYF.